The clone carrying this TCR beta chain was seen more than once but under ten times. Antigen unknown. The data were taken from a study of OX40 agonist ivuxolimab in advanced cancers. Study-level background: Three dose-escalation patients had partial responses: one with hepatocellular carcinoma and two with cutaneous melanoma.

Patients with autoimmune history or systemic immunosuppression were excluded. Overall study results and limits: Also showing low normalized T-cell clonal expansion were some of the nonresponders.

Germline assignment: CDR1 KGHSH and CDR2 LQKENI. Trimming removed 3 bases at V and 1 base at J, with 11 bases between. CDR3 size: 15 residues. Data came from immunoSEQ multiplex PCR; TCRdb stores just in-frame clones and leaves some out. The sample shows more than 65,000 clones, 75% to 85% of them seen only once. The sequence came from an adult with an advanced solid tumor such as melanoma, head and neck, liver or kidney cancer. This chain links TRBV18 with TRBJ2-3; D possibly uses TRBD1 or TRBD2 (6 bases each). The specimen comprised CD4+ or CD8+ T cells sorted from blood, sampled in a trial of the OX40 agonist ivuxolimab. The DNA of the CDR3 is TGTGCCAGCTCACCTGGGGGGCTCGGCACAGATACGCAGTATTTT. It encodes CASSPGGLGTDTQYF.